One sample yielded the 10 T cell receptor beta chains listed below, sequenced in a study of blood T cell repertoires in COVID-19. Assay: immunoSEQ multiplex PCR; the TCRdb copy retains only in-frame clones and omits some. The top ten hold 4.5% to 6% of the sample, which has 100,000 to 150,000 clones, roughly 72% seen once. The material sequenced was peripheral blood. These receptors originate from a man aged 80 or over with COVID-19, enrolled during active disease.

This clone came up once. The rearrangement uses TRBV28 and TRBJ1-2; TRBD1 is a possible D gene (5 bases). Germline CDR1 MDHEN, CDR2 SYDVKM. Trimming removed 8 bases at V and 0 bases at J, with 13 bases between. The length of the CDR3 is 14 residues. The CDR3 bases are TGTGCCAGCGGGAGGGGTCCAGCTAACTATGGCTACACCTTC. Its translation: CASGRGPANYGYTF.

This clone was counted between two and nine times. This chain uses TRBV18 with TRBJ2-1; 9 positions agree with TRBD1. This CDR3 is built from 15 residues. V gave up 4 bases and J gave up 5 bases; unmatched junction bases: 6. Germline CDR1 is KGHSH and CDR2 is LQKENI. In DNA form, the CDR3 reads TGTGCCAGCTCACTACAGGGGGCGCAAAACAATGAGCAGTTCTTC. This gives the protein CASSLQGAQNNEQFF.

V and J are TRBV9 and TRBJ2-1, with TRBD1 matching over 7 bases. The CDR3 length is 14 residues. Unmatched junction bases numbered 6, after V lost 0 bases and J lost 9 bases. Germline values: CDR1 SGDLS, CDR2 YYNGEE. The CDR3 spells CASSVEIGDSEQFF. The CDR3 DNA is TGTGCCAGCAGCGTAGAGATCGGGGACAGTGAGCAGTTCTTC. The variable domain in full, with the rest retrieved from reference TRBV9 and TRBJ2-1, is DSGVTQTPKHLITATGQRVTLRCSPRSGDLSVYWYQQSLDQGLQFLIQYYNGEERAKGNILERFSAQQFPDLHSELNLSSLELGDSALYFCASSVEIGDSEQFFGPGTRLTVL.

The V gene is TRBV4-1, the J gene TRBJ1-1, with TRBD1 identical over 7 bases. This CDR3 has 15 residues. Per germline, CDR1 MGHRA and CDR2 YSYEKL. V lost 2 bases to trimming and J lost 0 bases; unmatched junction nucleotides: 3. CDR3 amino acids: CASSQLQGVNTEAFF. The CDR3 nucleotides are TGCGCCAGCAGCCAACTTCAGGGGGTGAACACTGAAGCTTTCTTT.

The chain is built from TRBV19 and TRBJ2-3, with 8 positions matching TRBD2. J gave up 9 bases and V 6 bases, and 8 bases lay outside the gene matches. Germline V gene lookup returns CDR1 LNHDA and CDR2 SQIVND (reference sequence). The CDR3 is made up of 13 amino acids. CDR3 loop: CASRAPGGGTQYF. Written as DNA, the CDR3 is TGTGCCAGTAGGGCCCCCGGCGGGGGGACGCAGTATTTT.

V is TRBV11-2 and J is TRBJ2-7, with 7 bases matching TRBD2. Looked up from germline, CDR1 is SGHAT and CDR2 is FQNNGV. This CDR3 spans 16 amino acids. V was pared by 5 bases and J by 0 bases, with 10 bases of the junction left unmatched. The CDR3 coding sequence is TGTGCCAGCAGCAGATCTAGCGGTGTTAGCTCCTACGAGCAGTACTTC. Protein sequence: CASSRSSGVSSYEQYF.

This clone was seen at least ten times. V usage is TRBV5-1 and J usage is TRBJ1-2, with TRBD1 identical over 10 bases. From germline, CDR1 is SGHRS and CDR2 YFSETQ. J lost 5 bases, V lost 5 bases, and 0 bases had no gene match. CDR3 length equals 12 residues. The CDR3 reads CASRGQGYGYTF. CDR3 in DNA: TGCGCCAGCAGGGGACAGGGGTATGGCTACACCTTC.

CDR3 sequence (DNA): TGTGCCAGCAGCTTCGGGACAGGAGGTATGAACACTGAAGCTTTCTTT. Protein sequence: CASSFGTGGMNTEAFF. The rearrangement joins TRBV7-9 to TRBJ1-1; 8 bases match TRBD1. V lost 3 bases to trimming and J lost 0 bases; unmatched junction nucleotides: 6. This CDR3 comprises 16 residues. From germline, CDR1 is SEHNR and CDR2 FQNEAQ (reference sequence).

DNA of the CDR3: TGCGCCAGCAGCCCGGGGGTAAACTATGGCTACACCTTC. Translation: CASSPGVNYGYTF. The V and J genes are TRBV5-1 and TRBJ1-2; possible D gene TRBD1, 5 bases. Germline V lookup: CDR1 SGHRS, CDR2 YFSETQ. This CDR3 contains 13 residues. Trimming removed 4 bases at V and 2 bases at J, with 9 bases between.

The chain has TRBV7-9 and TRBJ2-7; D unresolved. This CDR3 is built from 15 residues. Trimming removed 2 bases at V and 0 bases at J, with 11 bases between. The germline V gene has CDR1 SEHNR and CDR2 FQNEAQ (reference sequence). The CDR3 sequence: CASSLTGTISYEQYF. In nucleotides, the CDR3 is TGTGCCAGCAGCTTAACGGGTACCATCTCCTACGAGCAGTACTTC.